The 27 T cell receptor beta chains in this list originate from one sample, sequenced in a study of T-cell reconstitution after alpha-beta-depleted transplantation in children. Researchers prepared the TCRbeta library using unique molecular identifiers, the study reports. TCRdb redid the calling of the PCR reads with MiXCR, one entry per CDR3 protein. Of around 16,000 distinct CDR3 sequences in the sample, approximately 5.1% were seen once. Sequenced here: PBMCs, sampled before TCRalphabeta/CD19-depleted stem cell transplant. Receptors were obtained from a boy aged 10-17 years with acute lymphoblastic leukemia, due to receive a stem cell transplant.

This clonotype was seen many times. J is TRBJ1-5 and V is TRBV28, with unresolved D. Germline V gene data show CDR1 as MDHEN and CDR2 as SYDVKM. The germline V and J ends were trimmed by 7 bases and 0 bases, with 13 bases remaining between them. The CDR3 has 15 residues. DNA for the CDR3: TGTGCCAGCACCGTGAGGGTGAATAGCAATCAGCCCCAGCATTTT. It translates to CASTVRVNSNQPQHF.

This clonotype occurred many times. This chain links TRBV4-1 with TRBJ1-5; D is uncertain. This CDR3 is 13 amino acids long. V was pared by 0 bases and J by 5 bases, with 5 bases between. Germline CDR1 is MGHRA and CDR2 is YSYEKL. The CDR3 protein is CASSQDGDQPQHF. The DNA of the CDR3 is TGCGCCAGCAGCCAAGACGGGGATCAGCCCCAGCATTTT.

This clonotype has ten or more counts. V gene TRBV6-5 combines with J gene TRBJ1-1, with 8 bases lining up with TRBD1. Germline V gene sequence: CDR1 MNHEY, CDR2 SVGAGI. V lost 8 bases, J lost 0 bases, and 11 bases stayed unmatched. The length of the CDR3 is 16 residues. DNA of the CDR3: TGTGCCAGCCCCTCCCGGACAGGGAGGATGAACACTGAAGCTTTCTTT. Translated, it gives CASPSRTGRMNTEAFF.

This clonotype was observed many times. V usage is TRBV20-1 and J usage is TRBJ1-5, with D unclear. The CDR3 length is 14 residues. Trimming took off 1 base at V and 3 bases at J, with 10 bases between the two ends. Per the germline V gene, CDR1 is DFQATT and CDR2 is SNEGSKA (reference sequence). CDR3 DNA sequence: TGCAGTGCTAGAGCCAGGTCAAACAATCAGCCCCAGCATTTT. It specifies CSARARSNNQPQHF.

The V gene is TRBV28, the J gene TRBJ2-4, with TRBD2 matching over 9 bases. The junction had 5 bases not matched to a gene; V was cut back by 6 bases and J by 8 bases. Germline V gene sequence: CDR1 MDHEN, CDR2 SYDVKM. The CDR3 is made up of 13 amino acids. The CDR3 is CASSLSGGDIQYF. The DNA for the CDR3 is TGTGCCAGCAGCCTTAGCGGGGGTGACATTCAGTACTTC.

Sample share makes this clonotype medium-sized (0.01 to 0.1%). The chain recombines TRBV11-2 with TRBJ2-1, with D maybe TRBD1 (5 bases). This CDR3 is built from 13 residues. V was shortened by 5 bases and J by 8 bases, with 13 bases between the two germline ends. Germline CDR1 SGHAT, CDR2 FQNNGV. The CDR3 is CASSNIQGHEQFF. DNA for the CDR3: TGTGCCAGCAGCAACATTCAGGGCCATGAGCAGTTCTTC.

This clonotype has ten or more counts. The CDR3 here is CSARDGRGRITKNIQYF. As DNA, the CDR3 is TGCAGTGCTAGAGATGGCAGGGGGCGCATAACCAAAAACATTCAGTACTTC. The chain uses TRBV20-1 and TRBJ2-4; 8 nucleotides line up with TRBD1. V was pared by 0 bases and J by 2 bases, with 9 bases of the junction left unmatched. CDR3 length: 17 amino acids. Germline CDR1 reads DFQATT; CDR2 reads SNEGSKA (reference sequence).

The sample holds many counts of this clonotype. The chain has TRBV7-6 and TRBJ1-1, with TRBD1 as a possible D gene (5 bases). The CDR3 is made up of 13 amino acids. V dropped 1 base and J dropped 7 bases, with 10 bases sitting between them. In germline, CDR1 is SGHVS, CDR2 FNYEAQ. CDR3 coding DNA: TGTGCCAGCAGCTTAGGGGGCTCCCTTGAAGCTTTCTTT. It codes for CASSLGGSLEAFF.

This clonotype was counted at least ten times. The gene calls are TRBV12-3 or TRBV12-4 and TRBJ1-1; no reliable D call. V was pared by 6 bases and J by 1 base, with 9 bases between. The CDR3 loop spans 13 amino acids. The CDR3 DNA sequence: TGTGCCAGCAGCCTAGGAAGGAACACTGAAGCTTTCTTT. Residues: CASSLGRNTEAFF.

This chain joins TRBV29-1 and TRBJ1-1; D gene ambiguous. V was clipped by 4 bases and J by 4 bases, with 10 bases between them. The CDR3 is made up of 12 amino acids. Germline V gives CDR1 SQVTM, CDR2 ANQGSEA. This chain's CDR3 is CSVVSGVTEAFF. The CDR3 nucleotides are TGCAGCGTTGTTAGCGGTGTCACTGAAGCTTTCTTT.

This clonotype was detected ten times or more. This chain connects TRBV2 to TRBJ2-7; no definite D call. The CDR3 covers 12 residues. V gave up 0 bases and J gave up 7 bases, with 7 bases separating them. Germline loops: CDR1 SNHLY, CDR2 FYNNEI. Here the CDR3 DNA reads TGTGCCAGCAGTGAAGCCCATAAAGAGCAGTACTTC. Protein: CASSEAHKEQYF.

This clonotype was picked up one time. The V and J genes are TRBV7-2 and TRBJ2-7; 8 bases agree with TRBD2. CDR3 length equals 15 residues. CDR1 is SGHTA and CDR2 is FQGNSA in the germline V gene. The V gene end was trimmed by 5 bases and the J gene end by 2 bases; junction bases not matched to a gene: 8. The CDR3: CASSLNLAGTYEQYF. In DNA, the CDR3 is TGTGCCAGCAGCCTAAACTTAGCGGGAACCTACGAGCAGTACTTC.

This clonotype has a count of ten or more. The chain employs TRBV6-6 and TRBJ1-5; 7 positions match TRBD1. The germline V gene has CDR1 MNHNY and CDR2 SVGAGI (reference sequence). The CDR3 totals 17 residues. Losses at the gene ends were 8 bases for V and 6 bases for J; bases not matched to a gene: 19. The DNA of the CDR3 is TGTGCCAGCTCAGTTACCTTTCCGCAGGGGGGTGGTCAGCCCCAGCATTTT. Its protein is CASSVTFPQGGGQPQHF.

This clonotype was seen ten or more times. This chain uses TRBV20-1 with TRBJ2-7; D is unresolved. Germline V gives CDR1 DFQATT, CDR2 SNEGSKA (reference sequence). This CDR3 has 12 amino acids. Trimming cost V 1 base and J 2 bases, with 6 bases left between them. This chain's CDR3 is CSARGQAYEQYF. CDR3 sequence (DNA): TGCAGTGCTAGAGGGCAGGCCTACGAGCAGTACTTC.

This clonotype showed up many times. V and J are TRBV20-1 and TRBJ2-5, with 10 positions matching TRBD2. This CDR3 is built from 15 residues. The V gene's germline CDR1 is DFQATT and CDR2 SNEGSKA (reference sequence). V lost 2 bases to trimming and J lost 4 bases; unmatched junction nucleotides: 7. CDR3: CSARKGLAPRETQYF. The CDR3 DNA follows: TGCAGTGCTAGAAAGGGACTAGCGCCAAGAGAGACCCAGTACTTC.

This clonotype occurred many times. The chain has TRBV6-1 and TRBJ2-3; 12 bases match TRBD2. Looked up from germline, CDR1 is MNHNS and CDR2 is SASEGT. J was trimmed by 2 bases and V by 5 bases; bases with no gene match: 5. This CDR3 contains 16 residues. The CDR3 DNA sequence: TGTGCCAGCAGTCCGACTAGCGGGGGCTCCACAGATACGCAGTATTTT. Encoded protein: CASSPTSGGSTDTQYF.

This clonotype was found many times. The CDR3 DNA follows: TGTGCCAGCAGCTACTCTCCGGACACTTATTCCTACGAGCAGTACTTC. Its translation is CASSYSPDTYSYEQYF. V gene TRBV7-8 combines with J gene TRBJ2-7, with D tentatively TRBD1 (5 bases). The CDR3 contains 16 residues. CDR1 SGHVS and CDR2 FQNEAQ come from the germline V gene. With 4 bases removed from V and 1 base from J, the gap between germline ends came to 17 bases.

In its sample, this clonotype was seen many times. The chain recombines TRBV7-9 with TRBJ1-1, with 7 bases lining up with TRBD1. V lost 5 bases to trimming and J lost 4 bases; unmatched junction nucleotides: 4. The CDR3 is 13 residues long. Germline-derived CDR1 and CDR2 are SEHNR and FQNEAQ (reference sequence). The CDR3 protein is CASSHRGPTEAFF. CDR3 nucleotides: TGTGCCAGCAGCCACAGGGGTCCCACTGAAGCTTTCTTT.

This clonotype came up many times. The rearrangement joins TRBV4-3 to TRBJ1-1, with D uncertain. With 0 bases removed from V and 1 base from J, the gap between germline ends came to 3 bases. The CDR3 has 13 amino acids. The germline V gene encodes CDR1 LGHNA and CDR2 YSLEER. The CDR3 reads CASSQDGNTEAFF. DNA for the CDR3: TGCGCCAGCAGCCAAGATGGGAACACTGAAGCTTTCTTT.

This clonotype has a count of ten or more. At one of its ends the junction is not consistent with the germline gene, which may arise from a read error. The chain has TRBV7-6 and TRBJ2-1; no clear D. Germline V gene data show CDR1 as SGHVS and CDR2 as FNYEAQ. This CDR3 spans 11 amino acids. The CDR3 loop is CASSIANEQFF. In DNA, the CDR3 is TGTGCCAGCAGCATAGCCAATGAGCAGTTCTTC.

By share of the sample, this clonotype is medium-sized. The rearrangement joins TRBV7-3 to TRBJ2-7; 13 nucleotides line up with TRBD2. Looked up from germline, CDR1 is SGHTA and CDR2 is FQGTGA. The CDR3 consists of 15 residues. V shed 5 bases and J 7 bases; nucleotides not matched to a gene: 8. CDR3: CASSTGTSGVWEQYF. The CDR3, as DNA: TGTGCCAGCAGCACCGGGACTAGCGGGGTATGGGAGCAGTACTTC.

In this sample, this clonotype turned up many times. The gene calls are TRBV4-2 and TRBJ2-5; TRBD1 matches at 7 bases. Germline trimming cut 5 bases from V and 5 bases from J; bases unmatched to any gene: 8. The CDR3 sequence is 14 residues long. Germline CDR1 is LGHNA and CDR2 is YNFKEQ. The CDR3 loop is CASSTRTGRETQYF. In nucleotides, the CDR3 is TGTGCCAGCAGCACCCGGACAGGCCGGGAGACCCAGTACTTC.

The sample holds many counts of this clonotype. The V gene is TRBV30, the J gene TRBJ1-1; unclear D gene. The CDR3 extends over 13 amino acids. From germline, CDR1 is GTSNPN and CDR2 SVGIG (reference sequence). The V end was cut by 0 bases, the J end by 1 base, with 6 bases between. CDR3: CAWSVLKNTEAFF. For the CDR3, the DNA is TGTGCCTGGAGTGTACTAAAGAACACTGAAGCTTTCTTT. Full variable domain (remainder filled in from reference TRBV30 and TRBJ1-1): SQTIHQWPATLVQPVGSPLSLECTVEGTSNPNLYWYRQAAGRGLQLLFYSVGIGQISSEVPQNLSASRPQDRQFILSSKKLLLSDSGFYLCAWSVLKNTEAFFGQGTRLTVV.

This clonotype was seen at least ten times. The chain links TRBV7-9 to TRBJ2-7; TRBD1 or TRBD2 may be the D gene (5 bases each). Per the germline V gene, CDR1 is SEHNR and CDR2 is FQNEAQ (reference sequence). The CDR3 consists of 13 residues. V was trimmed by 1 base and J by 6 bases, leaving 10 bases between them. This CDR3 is CASSLGGTAEQYF. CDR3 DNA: TGTGCCAGCAGCTTAGGGGGGACGGCCGAGCAGTACTTC.

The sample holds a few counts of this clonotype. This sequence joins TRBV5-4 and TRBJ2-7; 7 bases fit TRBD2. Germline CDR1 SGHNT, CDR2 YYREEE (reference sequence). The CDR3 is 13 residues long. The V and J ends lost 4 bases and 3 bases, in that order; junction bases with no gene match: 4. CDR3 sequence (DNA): TGTGCCAGCAGCGCGGGAGACAACTACGAGCAGTACTTC. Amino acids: CASSAGDNYEQYF.

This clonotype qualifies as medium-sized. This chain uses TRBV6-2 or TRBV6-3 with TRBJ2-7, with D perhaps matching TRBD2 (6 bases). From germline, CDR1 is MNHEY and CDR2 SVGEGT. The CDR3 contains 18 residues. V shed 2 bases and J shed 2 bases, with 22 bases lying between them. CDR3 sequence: CASSYPLGDSGLTYEQYF. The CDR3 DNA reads TGTGCCAGCAGTTACCCGCTCGGTGATAGCGGTCTTACCTACGAGCAGTACTTC.

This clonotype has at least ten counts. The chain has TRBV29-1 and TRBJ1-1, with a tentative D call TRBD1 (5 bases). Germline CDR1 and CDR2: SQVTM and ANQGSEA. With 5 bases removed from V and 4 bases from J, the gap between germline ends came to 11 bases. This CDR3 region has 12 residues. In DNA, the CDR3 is TGCAGCGTTATAGGGGTGAGCACTGAAGCTTTCTTT. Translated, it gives CSVIGVSTEAFF.